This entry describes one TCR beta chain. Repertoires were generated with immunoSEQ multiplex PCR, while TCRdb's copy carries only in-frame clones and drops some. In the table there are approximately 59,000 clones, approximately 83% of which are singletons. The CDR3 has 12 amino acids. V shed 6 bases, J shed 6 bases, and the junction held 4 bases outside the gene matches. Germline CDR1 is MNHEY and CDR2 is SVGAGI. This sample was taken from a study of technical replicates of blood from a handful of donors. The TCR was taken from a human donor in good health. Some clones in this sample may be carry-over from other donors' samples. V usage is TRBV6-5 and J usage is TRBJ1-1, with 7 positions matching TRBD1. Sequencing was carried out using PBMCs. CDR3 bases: TGTGCCAGCAGCCACAGGGGAGCTGAAGCTTTCTTT. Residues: CASSHRGAEAFF.